Each of the 14 T cell receptor beta chains below was sequenced from the same sample in a study of Ad26.COV2.S vaccination and SARS-CoV-2 variants. The data were produced by immunoSEQ multiplex PCR, yet TCRdb's version contains in-frame clones alone and is incomplete. The table shows approximately 400,000 clones, with around 92% occurring only once. The sequencing used peripheral blood, collected after recovery from COVID-19. The receptors originated from a human donor who had recovered from COVID-19.

As concerns this clone: Other DNA variants within this sample encode the same CDR3. The chain combines TRBV9 with TRBJ2-2; D uncertain. The V gene lost 0 bases and the J gene lost 4 bases, with 1 base spanning the gap. The CDR3 runs to 12 residues. In germline, CDR1 is SGDLS, CDR2 YYNGEE. CDR3 residues: CASSVVTGELFF. The CDR3 bases are TGTGCCAGCAGCGTAGTCACCGGGGAGCTGTTTTTT. The entire variable domain, with the rest obtained from reference TRBV9 and TRBJ2-2, is as follows: DSGVTQTPKHLITATGQRVTLRCSPRSGDLSVYWYQQSLDQGLQFLIQYYNGEERAKGNILERFSAQQFPDLHSELNLSSLELGDSALYFCASSVVTGELFFGEGSRLTVL.

CDR3 protein: CASSLLQGAPNTGELFF. CDR3 DNA sequence: TGTGCCAGCAGTTTGTTACAGGGGGCTCCGAACACCGGGGAGCTGTTTTTT. The genes are TRBV27 and TRBJ2-2, with TRBD1 matching over 9 bases. V dropped 3 bases and J dropped 0; count of bases not matched to a gene: 5. Germline V gene sequence: CDR1 MNHEY, CDR2 SMNVEV (reference sequence). The CDR3 is 17 amino acids.

This sequence joins TRBV5-1 and TRBJ2-7, with TRBD1 identical over 11 bases. Germline V CDR1 and CDR2: SGHRS, YFSETQ. Trimming at V came to 3 bases and at J to 7 bases, leaving 6 bases not matched to a gene. The CDR3 spans 14 residues. The CDR3, as DNA: TGCGCCAGCAGCTCAACCGGGACAGGGGGAGAGCAGTACTTC. Translating gives CASSSTGTGGEQYF. The full variable domain, with the rest looked up from reference TRBV5-1 and TRBJ2-7, is KAGVTQTPRYLIKTRGQQVTLSCSPISGHRSVSWYQQTPGQGLQFLFEYFSETQRNKGNFPGRFSGRQFSNSRSEMNVSTLELGDSALYLCASSSTGTGGEQYFGPGTRLTVT.

CDR3 amino acids: CASSLVATGPREQYF. The CDR3 DNA reads as TGTGCCAGCAGCTTGGTTGCGACCGGTCCTAGGGAGCAGTACTTC. The chain combines TRBV5-4 with TRBJ2-7; D is ambiguous. Germline V gene sequence: CDR1 SGHNT, CDR2 YYREEE (reference sequence). Trimming pared 0 bases from V and 7 bases from J, leaving 17 bases between. This CDR3 region has 15 residues.

This clone was counted a few times. The J gene is TRBJ1-6, the V gene TRBV7-9, with 8 bases that match TRBD1. The CDR3 sequence is 15 residues long. Germline values: CDR1 SEHNR, CDR2 FQNEAQ (reference sequence). The junction had 5 bases not matched to a gene; V was cut back by 4 bases and J by 6 bases. As DNA, the CDR3 is TGTGCCAGCAGCTCCGAGACAGGGGTTAATTCACCCCTCCACTTT. This encodes CASSSETGVNSPLHF.

The V gene is TRBV3-1 (or the pseudogene TRBV3-2), the J gene TRBJ2-7; D is unclear. The CDR3 has 14 amino acids. The V end was cut by 1 base, the J end by 0 bases, with 7 bases between. From germline, CDR1 is LGHDT and CDR2 YNNKEL (reference sequence). CDR3: CASSQGLSSYEQYF. CDR3 DNA: TGTGCCAGCAGCCAAGGCCTGAGCTCCTACGAGCAGTACTTC.

Of note for this clone: Other DNA sequences from this sample encode an identical CDR3 as well. The gene calls are TRBV7-8 and TRBJ2-7; D may be TRBD1 (6 bases). CDR3 length equals 13 residues. From germline, CDR1 is SGHVS and CDR2 FQNEAQ. V dropped 5 bases and J dropped 1 base, with 9 bases sitting between them. In nucleotides, the CDR3 is TGTGCCAGCAGCCTCGACAGGTCCTACGAGCAGTACTTC. Its translation: CASSLDRSYEQYF.

The rearrangement joins TRBV3-1 (or the pseudogene TRBV3-2) to TRBJ2-1, with D unresolved. CDR3 length: 13 amino acids. The germline V gene has CDR1 LGHDT and CDR2 YNNKEL (reference sequence). With 3 bases removed from V and 6 bases from J, the gap between germline ends came to 9 bases. CDR3 sequence reads: CASSQGRANEQFF. The DNA for the CDR3 is TGTGCCAGCAGCCAGGGCCGGGCCAATGAGCAGTTCTTC.

The rearrangement joins TRBV11-2 to TRBJ2-7; 7 bases map to TRBD1. Germline V gene sequence: CDR1 SGHAT, CDR2 FQNNGV. The CDR3 runs 17 residues. With V trimmed by 5 bases and J by 9 bases, 22 bases remained unmatched. CDR3 in amino acids: CASSLSLGTVVSDGQYF. The CDR3 bases are TGTGCCAGCAGCCTCTCTTTGGGGACAGTGGTTTCCGACGGGCAGTACTTC.

In the case of this clone: Other DNA sequences of this sample code for an identical CDR3. The genes are TRBV20-1 and TRBJ2-3; D gene uncertain. V lost 6 bases, J lost 4 bases, and 8 bases lay in between. The CDR3 consists of 11 residues. In germline, CDR1 is DFQATT, CDR2 SNEGSKA (reference sequence). For the CDR3, the DNA is TGCAGTGCCAGTATCTCAGATACGCAGTATTTT. Its translation: CSASISDTQYF.

The chain has TRBV21-1 and TRBJ1-3. TRBV21-1 is shown as a pseudogene. The CDR3 runs 18 residues. The CDR3 DNA reads as TGTGCCAGCAGCAATAGCTGGGAGCGAATGCGCTCTGGAAACACCATATATTTT. Its translation: CASSNSWERMRSGNTIYF.

This chain connects TRBV6-5 to TRBJ2-7; perhaps D is TRBD1 or TRBD2 (5 bases each). The CDR3 has 14 residues. Germline V gene data show CDR1 as MNHEY and CDR2 as SVGAGI. V was shortened by 8 bases and J by 5 bases, with 19 bases between the two germline ends. In DNA form, the CDR3 reads TGTGCCAGCGGGGCTGGAGGTGGAGCGAACGAGCAGTACTTC. Translation gives CASGAGGGANEQYF.

The rearrangement links TRBV2 to TRBJ1-2; D unresolved. CDR3 size: 12 residues. The germline gives CDR1 SNHLY, CDR2 FYNNEI. V lost 7 bases and J lost 8, with 14 bases in between. CDR3 nucleotides: TGTGCCAGCACTGCAAGTTTGCGGGGCTACACCTTC. Protein product: CASTASLRGYTF.

This chain links TRBV7-9 with TRBJ2-7; D unclear. The germline V gene encodes CDR1 SEHNR and CDR2 FQNEAQ (reference sequence). Trimming took off 4 bases at V and 7 bases at J, with 8 bases between the two ends. This CDR3 comprises 11 residues. CDR3 in DNA: TGTGCCAGCAGCTCCTTAGGGGAGCAGTACTTC. It yields the protein CASSSLGEQYF.